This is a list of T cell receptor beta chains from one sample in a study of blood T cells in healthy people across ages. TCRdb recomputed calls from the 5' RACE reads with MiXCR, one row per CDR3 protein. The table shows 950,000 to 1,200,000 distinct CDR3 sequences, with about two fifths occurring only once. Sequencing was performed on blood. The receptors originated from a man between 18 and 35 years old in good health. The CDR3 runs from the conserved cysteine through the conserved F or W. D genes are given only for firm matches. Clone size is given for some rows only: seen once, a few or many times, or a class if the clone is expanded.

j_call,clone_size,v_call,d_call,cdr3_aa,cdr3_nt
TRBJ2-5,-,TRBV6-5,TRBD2,CASSYRRQRGGSQETQYF,TGTGCCAGCAGTTACCGTCGGCAGCGGGGGGGATCACAAGAGACCCAGTACTTC
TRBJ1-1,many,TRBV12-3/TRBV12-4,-,CASSPRGAQVAFF,TGTGCCAGCAGCCCGCGGGGGGCTCAGGTAGCTTTCTTT
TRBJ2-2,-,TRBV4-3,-,CASSPQRVGYNTGELFF,TGCGCCAGCAGCCCACAGCGGGTGGGCTATAACACCGGGGAGCTGTTTTTT
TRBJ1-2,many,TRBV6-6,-,CASTFRAETYGYTF,TGTGCCAGCACTTTCCGGGCCGAGACGTATGGCTACACCTTC
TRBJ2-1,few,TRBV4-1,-,CASSQDSEGGGRFF,TGCGCCAGCAGCCAAGATAGTGAGGGGGGCGGACGGTTCTTC
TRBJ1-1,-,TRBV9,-,CASSVDNTEAFF,TGTGCCAGCAGCGTGGATAACACTGAAGCTTTCTTT
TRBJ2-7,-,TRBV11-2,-,CAGSWQLFYEQYF,TGTGCCGGCAGCTGGCAGCTCTTCTACGAGCAGTACTTC
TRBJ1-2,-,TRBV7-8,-,CACSYGAGNPGGYTF,TGTGCCTGCAGCTACGGCGCAGGGAACCCTGGTGGCTACACCTTC
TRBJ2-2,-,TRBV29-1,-,CSVEVDTGGELFF,TGCAGCGTTGAAGTCGACACTGGCGGGGAGCTGTTTTTT
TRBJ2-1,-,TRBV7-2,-,CASSPQLDYLFQEQFF,TGTGCCAGCAGCCCCCAGCTGGACTACCTTTTTCAGGAGCAGTTCTTC
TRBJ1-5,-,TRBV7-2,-,CASSSEGRKLNSNQPQHF,TGTGCCAGCAGCTCAGAGGGCCGTAAATTAAATAGCAATCAGCCCCAGCATTTT
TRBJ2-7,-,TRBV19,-,CASQKVRDAPSEQYF,TGTGCCAGCCAAAAGGTTCGGGACGCTCCCAGTGAGCAGTACTTC
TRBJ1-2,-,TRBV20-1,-,CSALAPSDGYTF,TGCAGTGCTCTCGCGCCTAGCGATGGCTACACCTTC
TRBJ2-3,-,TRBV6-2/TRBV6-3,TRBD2,CASSSTSGGPNTDTQYF,TGTGCCAGCAGTTCGACTAGCGGGGGGCCCAACACAGATACGCAGTATTTT
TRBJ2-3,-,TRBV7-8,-,CASSLIFPDTQYF,TGTGCCAGCAGCTTAATCTTCCCAGATACGCAGTATTTT
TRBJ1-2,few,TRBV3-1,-,CASSQATPGTRGYTF,TGTGCCAGCAGCCAAGCGACTCCCGGGACAAGGGGCTACACCTTC
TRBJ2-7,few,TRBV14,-,CASSQERTEQYF,TGTGCCAGCAGCCAAGAACGGACCGAGCAGTACTTC
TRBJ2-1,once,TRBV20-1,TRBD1,CSASPLNRGSDNEQFF,TGCAGTGCTAGCCCCCTTAACAGGGGCTCCGACAATGAGCAGTTCTTC
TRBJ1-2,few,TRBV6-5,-,CASSYGEGDYTF,TGTGCCAGCAGTTACGGGGAGGGTGACTACACCTTC
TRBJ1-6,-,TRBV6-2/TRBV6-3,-,CASSRTRVPDSPLHF,TGTGCCAGCAGCAGAACCAGGGTTCCAGATTCACCCCTCCACTTT
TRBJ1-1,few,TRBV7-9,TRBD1,CASSFDRGVGTEAFF,TGTGCCAGCAGCTTCGACAGGGGAGTTGGGACTGAAGCTTTCTTT
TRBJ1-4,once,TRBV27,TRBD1,CASSFGRGQRDEKLFF,TGTGCCAGCAGTTTTGGCAGGGGGCAACGCGATGAAAAACTGTTTTTT
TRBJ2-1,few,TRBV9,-,CASSVRPGNNEQFF,TGTGCCAGCAGCGTACGCCCCGGGAACAATGAGCAGTTCTTC
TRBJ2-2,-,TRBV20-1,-,CSARSGTLFPGELFF,TGCAGTGCTAGATCGGGGACCCTCTTTCCCGGGGAGCTGTTTTTT
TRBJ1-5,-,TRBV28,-,CASSTKSYPWGNQPQHF,TGTGCCAGCAGCACTAAGTCCTATCCCTGGGGCAATCAGCCCCAGCATTTT
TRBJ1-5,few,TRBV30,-,CAWSVPSGAGNQPQHF,TGTGCCTGGAGTGTACCGTCCGGAGCAGGCAATCAGCCCCAGCATTTT
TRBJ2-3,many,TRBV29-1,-,CSALPGADTQYF,TGCAGCGCCTTACCCGGGGCCGATACGCAGTATTTT
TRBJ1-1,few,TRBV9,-,CASSLGPLANTEAFF,TGTGCCAGCAGTCTCGGGCCGTTGGCGAACACTGAAGCTTTCTTT
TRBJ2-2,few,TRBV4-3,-,CASSQDQGGGLNTGELFF,TGCGCCAGCAGCCAAGATCAGGGGGGCGGACTTAATACCGGGGAGCTGTTTTTT
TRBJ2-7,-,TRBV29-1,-,CSVVAGSAYEQYF,TGCAGCGTTGTCGCAGGTAGTGCCTACGAGCAGTACTTC
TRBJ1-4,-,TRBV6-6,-,CASSYSTREGEKLFF,TGTGCCAGCAGTTACAGCACCAGGGAGGGCGAAAAACTGTTTTTT
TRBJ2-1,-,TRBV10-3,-,CAIRPQDSYNEQFF,TGTGCCATCAGGCCCCAGGACAGCTACAATGAGCAGTTCTTC
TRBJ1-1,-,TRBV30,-,CAWSRRRANTEAFF,TGTGCCTGGAGTAGGAGACGCGCGAACACTGAAGCTTTCTTT
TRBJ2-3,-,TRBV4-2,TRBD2,CTSSQEASGGDTQYF,TGTACTAGCAGCCAAGAAGCTAGCGGGGGAGATACGCAGTATTTT
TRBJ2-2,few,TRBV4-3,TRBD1,CASSQAKGTEGTGELFF,TGCGCCAGCAGCCAAGCCAAAGGGACAGAAGGGACCGGGGAGCTGTTTTTT
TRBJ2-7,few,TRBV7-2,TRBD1,CASSLGTGGAYEQYF,TGTGCCAGCAGCTTAGGGACAGGAGGAGCCTACGAGCAGTACTTC
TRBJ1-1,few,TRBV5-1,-,CASSWLLETTEAFF,TGCGCCAGCAGTTGGCTTCTAGAGACCACTGAAGCTTTCTTT
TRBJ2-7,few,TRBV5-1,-,CASSFRRAPIVAYEQYF,TGCGCCAGCAGCTTTCGCCGAGCGCCAATCGTCGCCTACGAGCAGTACTTC
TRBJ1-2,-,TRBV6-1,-,CASSEPAVNYGYTF,TGTGCCAGCAGTGAACCGGCGGTGAACTATGGCTACACCTTC
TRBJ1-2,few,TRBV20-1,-,CSARDLIQGRYGYTF,TGCAGTGCTAGAGATCTCATCCAGGGAAGATATGGCTACACCTTC
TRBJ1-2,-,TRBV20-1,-,CSARESGERGYTF,TGCAGTGCTAGAGAGTCAGGGGAGCGAGGCTACACCTTC
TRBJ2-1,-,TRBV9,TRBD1,CASSATGTDNEQFF,TGTGCCAGCAGCGCAACCGGGACAGACAATGAGCAGTTCTTC
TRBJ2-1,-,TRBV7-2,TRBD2,CASSFSSGGAVDYNEQFF,TGTGCCAGCAGCTTCAGTAGCGGGGGGGCCGTAGATTACAATGAGCAGTTCTTC
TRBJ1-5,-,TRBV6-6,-,CASSLNRVRDQPQHF,TGTGCCAGCAGTCTAAACAGGGTACGGGACCAGCCCCAGCATTTT
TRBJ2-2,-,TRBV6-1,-,CASSEGQYTGELFF,TGTGCCAGCAGTGAAGGGCAGTACACCGGGGAGCTGTTTTTT
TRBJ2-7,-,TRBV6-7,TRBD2,CASSYPGTTCFFSYEQYF,TGTGCCAGCAGTTACCCAGGGACTACCTGCTTCTTCTCCTACGAGCAGTACTTC
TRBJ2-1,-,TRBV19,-,CASNPPRRGNEQFF,TGTGCCAGTAACCCACCTCGCCGGGGCAATGAGCAGTTCTTC
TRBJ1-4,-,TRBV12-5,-,CASGDARGEEKLFF,TGTGCTAGTGGCGACGCCAGGGGCGAGGAAAAACTGTTTTTT
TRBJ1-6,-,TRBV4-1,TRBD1,CASSQVYTGAQGYNSPLHF,TGCGCCAGCAGCCAAGTTTATACAGGGGCGCAGGGATATAATTCACCCCTCCACTTT
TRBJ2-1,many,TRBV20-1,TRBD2,CSASSQNLAVEQFF,TGCAGTGCTAGCAGCCAGAACCTAGCGGTAGAGCAGTTCTTC
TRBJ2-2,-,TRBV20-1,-,CSARGTTGELFF,TGCAGTGCTAGAGGGACTACCGGGGAGCTGTTTTTT
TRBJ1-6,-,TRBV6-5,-,CASSYATGSYNSPLHF,TGTGCCAGCAGTTACGCGACGGGCTCCTATAATTCACCCCTCCACTTT
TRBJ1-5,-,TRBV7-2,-,CASSLGHGGNQPQHF,TGTGCCAGCAGCCTCGGACATGGCGGCAATCAGCCCCAGCATTTT
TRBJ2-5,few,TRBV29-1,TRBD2,CSVDVSGGAETQYF,TGCAGCGTTGATGTTAGCGGGGGGGCAGAGACCCAGTACTTC
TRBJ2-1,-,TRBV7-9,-,CASSLDPGTPTYDEQFF,TGTGCCAGCAGCTTAGACCCCGGGACCCCGACCTACGATGAGCAGTTCTTC
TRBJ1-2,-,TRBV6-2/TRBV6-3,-,CASSYLLTEYGYTF,TGTGCCAGCAGTTACCTTCTGACGGAATATGGCTACACCTTC
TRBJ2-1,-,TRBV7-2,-,CASTNKGGGETQFF,TGTGCCAGCACCAACAAGGGGGGAGGGGAGACCCAGTTCTTC
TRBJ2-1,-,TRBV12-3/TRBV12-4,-,CASTSPNEDEQFF,TGTGCCAGCACCTCACCCAACGAGGATGAGCAGTTCTTC